This is a list of T cell receptor beta chains from one sample in a study of tumor and adjacent non-tumor tissue in lung cancer. Each CDR3 protein is one row after TCRdb ran MiXCR on the multiplex PCR reads. Of approximately 62,000 distinct CDR3 sequences in the sample, over 60% were seen once. The source material was distant non-tumor lung tissue. The source is a man in his sixties or seventies with non-small cell lung cancer. Each CDR3 is given with its conserved first and last residue. The D gene is left open where the match is weak. Clone size is stated in some rows and not others, as once, few, many or a class when expanded.

D gene,J gene,CDR3 length,V gene,clone size,CDR3 protein,CDR3 DNA
NA,TRBJ2-7,13,TRBV5-1,NA,CASSQRPAVEQYF,TGCGCCAGCAGCCAACGCCCCGCGGTCGAGCAGTACTTC
NA,TRBJ2-3,16,TRBV5-4,many,CATFRPGTPSTDTQYF,TGTGCCACGTTCCGGCCTGGCACACCTAGCACAGATACGCAGTATTTT
NA,TRBJ1-2,14,TRBV6-2/TRBV6-3,many,CASRLQDRWYGYTF,TGTGCCAGCCGTTTACAGGATCGGTGGTATGGCTACACCTTC
NA,TRBJ2-5,11,TRBV29-1,NA,CSVGVVGTQYF,TGCAGCGTTGGAGTGGTAGGGACCCAGTATTTC
NA,TRBJ2-7,14,TRBV6-1,NA,CARRQHRLSYEQYF,TGTGCCAGGAGACAACACAGGCTTTCCTACGAGCAGTACTTC
NA,TRBJ1-2,13,TRBV28,many,CASSLASRAGYTF,TGTGCCAGCAGTCTCGCCTCCAGGGCTGGCTACACCTTC
TRBD2,TRBJ2-7,16,TRBV11-2,NA,CASSSRGRGGSCEQYF,TGTGCCAGCAGCTCCCGAGGGCGGGGGGGGTCCTGCGAGCAGTATTTC
TRBD1,TRBJ2-7,15,TRBV6-5,few,CASSDGTGPSDEQCF,TGTGCCAGCAGTGACGGGACAGGACCTTCGGACGAGCAGTGCTTC
NA,TRBJ2-1,15,TRBV11-2,NA,CASSRYYSLDNEQFF,TGTGCCAGTAGCCGGTACTACTCCCTTGATAATGAGCAGTTCTTC
NA,TRBJ2-5,15,TRBV2,NA,CASNVIRESVETQYF,TGTGCCAGCAATGTTATTCGGGAGAGCGTCGAGACCCAGTACTTC
NA,TRBJ1-5,15,TRBV6-1,once,CASSELTARNQPQHF,TGTGCCAGCAGTGAACTGACGGCGAGGAATCAGCCACAGCATTTT
NA,TRBJ1-4,11,TRBV5-1,many,CASSSSEKLFF,TGCGCCAGCAGCTCCAGTGAAAAACTGTTTTTT
NA,TRBJ1-2,13,TRBV2,NA,CASSGAPAIRYTF,TGTGCCAGCAGTGGGGCCCCCGCCATCCGCTACACCTTC
NA,TRBJ1-2,15,TRBV6-5,many,CASSSPRTAVYGYTF,TGTGCCAGCAGTTCGCCTAGGACAGCTGTCTATGGCTACACCTTC
NA,TRBJ2-5,17,TRBV11-2,NA,CVSRTYPGTAYQETQYF,TGTGTCAGCAGAACCTACCCGGGGACCGCGTACCAAGAGACCCAGTACTTC
TRBD1,TRBJ2-2,16,TRBV7-3,few,CASSPPGQGRAGELFF,TGTGCCAGCAGCCCTCCGGGACAGGGCAGGGCCGGGGAGCTGTTTTTT
NA,TRBJ2-1,13,TRBV6-6,many,CASSYPLGNEQFF,TGTGCCAGCAGTTACCCTCTAGGCAATGAGCAGTTCTTC
NA,TRBJ1-3,16,TRBV12-3/TRBV12-4,NA,CASSLSPTGSGNTIYF,TGTGCCAGCAGTTTGTCGCCAACCGGCTCTGGAAACACCATATATTTT
NA,TRBJ1-2,11,TRBV4-1,few,CASIQEVGYTF,TGCGCCAGCATCCAAGAGGTGGGCTACACCTTC
NA,TRBJ1-2,17,TRBV5-6,NA,CASSLAPVGGGDYAYTF,TGTGCCAGCAGCTTGGCTCCTGTCGGGGGAGGCGACTATGCTTACACCTTC
NA,TRBJ2-7,13,TRBV28,NA,CARSEGYKDEQYF,TGTGCCAGATCCGAGGGCTATAAGGACGAGCAGTACTTC
NA,TRBJ2-6,15,TRBV6-1,many,CASSPAGAGANVLTF,TGTGCCAGCAGTCCCGCAGGGGCCGGGGCCAACGTCCTGACTTTC
NA,TRBJ2-5,13,TRBV12-3/TRBV12-4,many,CASSSPGAETQYF,TGTGCCAGCAGTTCCCCGGGTGCAGAGACCCAGTACTTC
NA,TRBJ2-7,15,TRBV20-1,NA,CSARDFRARTCEQYF,TGCAGTGCTAGAGACTTCAGGGCCCGAACCTGCGAGCAGTACTTC
TRBD1,TRBJ2-1,18,TRBV5-1,NA,CASIPGTGAHDSYNEQFF,TGCGCCAGCATCCCCGGGACAGGGGCTCACGACTCCTACAATGAGCAGTTCTTC
TRBD1,TRBJ2-1,16,TRBV11-2,NA,CTSSSRTGTGSNEQFF,TGTACCAGCAGCTCACGCACAGGGACAGGGAGTAATGAGCAGTTCTTC
NA,TRBJ2-1,17,TRBV28,once,CASSLFPFSSYCNEEFF,TGTGCCAGCAGTTTATTTCCTTTCTCGAGCTACTGCAATGAGGAGTTCTTC
NA,TRBJ2-7,14,TRBV6-1,many,CAANQGTYSYEQYF,TGTGCCGCCAACCAGGGGACGTACTCTTACGAGCAGTACTTC
NA,TRBJ2-3,12,TRBV5-6,NA,CASSYNTDAQYF,TGCGCCAGCAGCTATAATACAGATGCGCAGTATTTT
NA,TRBJ1-1,13,TRBV4-2,NA,CGSNYDGNTEAFF,TGTGGCAGCAACTACGACGGGAACACTGAAGCTTTCTTT
NA,TRBJ1-5,15,TRBV20-1,few,CSAREQTGSNQPQHF,TGCAGTGCTAGAGAACAGACAGGAAGCAATCAGCCCCAGCATTTT
TRBD2,TRBJ2-7,14,TRBV6-6,NA,CASSIAGAAYERYF,TGTGCCAGTAGTATAGCGGGGGCCGCCTACGAGCGGTACTTC
NA,TRBJ2-5,14,TRBV11-2,NA,CASSLYRIQETQYF,TGTGCCAGCAGCCTGTACCGAATTCAAGAGACCCAATACTTC
TRBD1,TRBJ2-7,15,TRBV7-8,few,CASSPLGQENYEQYF,TGTGCCAGCAGCCCCTTGGGACAGGAAAACTACGAGCAGTACTTC
NA,TRBJ2-3,14,TRBV12-3/TRBV12-4,NA,CASSLVGLTDTQYF,TGCGCCAGCAGTTTAGTGGGCCTCACAGATACGCAGTATTTT
TRBD2,TRBJ2-5,15,TRBV4-1,NA,CASSQTCGGAESQYF,TGCGCCAGCAGCCAGACTTGCGGGGGGGCGGAGAGCCAGTACTTC
NA,TRBJ2-1,13,TRBV12-3/TRBV12-4,many,CASSLGGRGEQFF,TGTGCCAGCAGTTTGGGGGGGCGGGGTGAGCAGTTCTTC
TRBD2,TRBJ2-7,14,TRBV20-1,many,CSATNGLAGGEQYF,TGCAGTGCTACCAACGGACTAGCGGGAGGCGAGCAGTACTTC
NA,TRBJ2-6,18,TRBV11-2,many,CASSLGFLAASGANVLTF,TGTGCCAGCAGCTTAGGGTTTCTAGCAGCGTCTGGGGCCAACGTCCTGACTTTC
NA,TRBJ2-7,13,TRBV5-1,NA,CASSLWGEGEQYF,TGCGCCAGCAGCTTGTGGGGAGAGGGCGAGCAGTACTTC
NA,TRBJ1-5,14,TRBV6-1,NA,CASSTQYSNRPQHF,TGTGCCAGCAGTACTCAGTATAGCAATCGGCCACAGCATTTT
NA,TRBJ2-7,14,TRBV11-2,NA,CASSLSTVRIEQYF,TGTGCCAGCAGCCTCTCCACAGTAAGAATCGAGCAGTACTTC
TRBD2,TRBJ2-3,13,TRBV29-1,NA,CGVGAGERDMQYF,TGCGGCGTTGGGGCGGGGGAGCGAGATATGCAGTATTTT
NA,TRBJ2-6,16,TRBV6-1,NA,CASSAEDSSGAKVLTF,TGTGCAAGCAGTGCCGAGGACAGCTCTGGGGCCAAGGTCCTGACATTC
NA,TRBJ1-5,14,TRBV11-2,NA,CASNLDAGNQPQHF,TGTGCCAGCAACTTAGATGCGGGGAACCAGCCACAGCATTTT
TRBD1,TRBJ2-5,16,TRBV28,NA,CTSSYGTGREGETQYF,TGTACCAGCAGCTATGGGACAGGAAGAGAGGGAGAGACCCAGTACTTC
NA,TRBJ2-2,16,TRBV5-5,many,CASSFGGHLTAGELFF,TGTGCCAGCAGCTTCGGGGGCCACTTAACGGCCGGGGAGCTGTTTTTT
NA,TRBJ2-5,15,TRBV11-2,NA,CASSIERTNQGTQYF,TGTGCCAGCAGCATAGAGCGGACCAACCAAGGGACCCAGTACTTC
NA,TRBJ2-4,14,TRBV18,few,CASSPEYVKNIQYF,TGTGCCAGCTCACCGGAGTATGTCAAAAACATTCAGTACTTC
NA,TRBJ2-6,16,TRBV6-1,NA,CVSSGDMRSGATVLTF,TGTGTCAGCAGTGGAGACATGCGCTCTGGGGCCACCGTCCTGACTTTC
NA,TRBJ2-7,12,TRBV10-2,large,CASMGRGDEQYF,TGCGCCAGCATGGGAAGGGGTGACGAGCAGTACTTC
NA,TRBJ1-5,17,TRBV7-8,NA,CASSINFSEGLRQPQHF,TGTGCCAGCAGCATAAACTTCTCGGAAGGCCTAAGGCAGCCCCAGCATTTT
NA,TRBJ2-3,14,TRBV9,NA,CASSVEKRTDTQYF,TGTGCCAGCAGCGTAGAAAAGAGAACAGATACGCAGTATTTT